The clone carrying this TCR beta chain showed up just once. Antigen: not known. Method: immunoSEQ multiplex PCR; TCRdb's copy keeps in-frame clones and lacks some. The sample lists fewer than 9,500 clones, about 92% occurring once. This specimen belongs to a study of STAT3 mutations in large granular lymphocyte leukemia. Germline V gene lookup returns CDR1 GTSNPN and CDR2 SVGIG (reference sequence). This CDR3 has 16 residues. The V gene lost 0 bases and the J gene lost 0 bases, with 15 bases spanning the gap. Study-wide points: Every T-cell large granular lymphocyte leukemia patient had at least one immunodominant TCR beta clonotype.

This receptor was identified in a man between 60 and 75 years old with T-cell large granular lymphocyte leukemia. Some clones in this sample may be carry-over from other donors' samples. The genes are TRBV30 and TRBJ2-7, with D unclear. Sequences were obtained from peripheral blood mononuclear cells. CDR3 region: CAWSVLGGDSSYEQYF. CDR3 bases: TGTGCCTGGAGTGTACTGGGTGGGGATAGCTCCTACGAGCAGTACTTC. The complete variable domain, with remaining parts taken from reference TRBV30 and TRBJ2-7, reads SQTIHQWPATLVQPVGSPLSLECTVEGTSNPNLYWYRQAAGRGLQLLFYSVGIGQISSEVPQNLSASRPQDRQFILSSKKLLLSDSGFYLCAWSVLGGDSSYEQYFGPGTRLTVT.